The 15 T cell receptor beta chains below were found in one sample sequenced in a study of PD-L1 blockade in urothelial cancer (TCRdb year 2017). What the time point label conveys for this sample: peripheral blood 6 weeks after treatment start. Libraries were built with the immunoSEQ multiplex PCR assay. TCRdb holds this immuneACCESS table with in-frame rearrangements only. Some clones are missing; in checked studies, unresolved V genes explain under half, and the rest has no known cause. The sample has about 120,000 clones on record, roughly 88% of them singletons. The ten largest clones take up about 2.4% of the sample. This material consisted of PBMCs, taken around atezolizumab (anti-PD-L1) treatment. These receptor sequences come from a man aged 45-60 years with urothelial cancer.

The V gene is TRBV16, the J gene TRBJ1-5, with 10 bases identical to TRBD1. This CDR3 contains 14 residues. Trimming removed 5 bases from V and 7 bases from J; junction bases left unmatched: 5. CDR1 is KGHSY, CDR2 FQNENV, per germline. The CDR3 DNA reads as TGTGCCAGCAGCACGACAGGGGGCGGACAGCCCCAGCATTTT. This codes for CASSTTGGGQPQHF.

The table lists this clone with a count of one. J is TRBJ2-7 and V is TRBV7-6, with a tentative D call TRBD2 (6 bases). The CDR3 is made up of 13 amino acids. Per germline, CDR1 SGHVS and CDR2 FNYEAQ. V was trimmed by 7 bases and J by 2 bases, leaving 12 bases between them. CDR3 sequence reads: CASKGSGTYEQYF. The CDR3 DNA sequence: TGTGCCAGCAAAGGTAGCGGTACCTACGAGCAGTACTTC.

The rearrangement uses TRBV28 and TRBJ2-2; perhaps TRBD1 as D (6 bases). The CDR3 loop spans 15 amino acids. Germline V gene data show CDR1 as MDHEN and CDR2 as SYDVKM. V lost 5 bases and J 4 bases, leaving 14 bases between the germline ends. CDR3 bases: TGTGCCAGCAGTCACCTCCGGGACACCACCGGGGAGCTGTTTTTT. Its protein is CASSHLRDTTGELFF.

V usage is TRBV10-3 and J usage is TRBJ1-6; D call uncertain. Trimming pared 6 bases from V and 2 bases from J, leaving 2 bases between. This CDR3 region has 12 residues. Germline loops: CDR1 ENHRY, CDR2 SYGVKD. CDR3 sequence: CAISAYNSPLHF. CDR3 sequence (DNA): TGTGCCATCAGCGCCTATAATTCACCCCTCCACTTT.

The gene calls are TRBV2 and TRBJ1-1; the D is unclear. The V gene lost 5 bases and the J gene lost 1 base, with 14 bases spanning the gap. The CDR3 has 15 amino acids. CDR1 is SNHLY and CDR2 is FYNNEI in the germline V gene. DNA for the CDR3: TGTGCCAGCAGTCGACTAGGATTGGGGAACACTGAAGCTTTCTTT. Translation: CASSRLGLGNTEAFF.

This chain connects TRBV28 to TRBJ2-5; D is unresolved. CDR3 length equals 14 residues. V lost 2 bases and J 0 bases, leaving 7 bases between the germline ends. Germline V CDR1 and CDR2: MDHEN, SYDVKM. CDR3 residues: CASSLASNQETQYF. DNA of the CDR3: TGTGCCAGCAGTTTAGCCAGTAACCAAGAGACCCAGTACTTC.

The chain couples TRBV27 to TRBJ2-3, with D maybe TRBD2 (5 bases). Trimming cost V 5 bases and J 2 bases, with 11 bases left between them. The CDR3 loop spans 14 amino acids. CDR1 is MNHEY and CDR2 is SMNVEV in the germline V gene (reference sequence). The CDR3 sequence: CASSISSTTDTQYF. As DNA, the CDR3 is TGTGCCAGCAGTATCTCTAGCACCACAGATACGCAGTATTTT.

The chain links TRBV7-9 to TRBJ2-7; 8 positions match TRBD1. Germline values: CDR1 SEHNR, CDR2 FQNEAQ (reference sequence). This CDR3 comprises 14 residues. J lost 4 bases, V lost 5 bases, and 7 bases had no gene match. The CDR3 DNA reads as TGTGCCAGCAGCAGTAATCACAGGGGGTACGAGCAGTACTTC. This sequence encodes CASSSNHRGYEQYF.

V is TRBV6-6 and J is TRBJ2-5; no clear D. The germline CDR1 and CDR2 sequences are MNHNY and SVGAGI (reference sequence). The CDR3 is 10 amino acids. The V end lost 6 bases, the J end lost 3 bases, and 2 bases lay between the germline ends. CDR3 residues: CASSEETQYF. Written as DNA, the CDR3 is TGTGCCAGCAGCGAAGAGACCCAGTACTTC.

V and J are TRBV7-9 and TRBJ2-1, with 7 bases lining up with TRBD1. This CDR3 comprises 16 residues. Germline V gives CDR1 SEHNR, CDR2 FQNEAQ (reference sequence). Trimming took 4 bases from V and 1 from J; bases not matched to a gene: 7. For the CDR3, the DNA is TGTGCCAGCAGCTCCCCAACGGGACAGTCCTACAATGAGCAGTTCTTC. Its translation is CASSSPTGQSYNEQFF. Filled out from reference TRBV7-9 and TRBJ2-1, the complete variable domain reads DTGVSQNPRHKITKRGQNVTFRCDPISEHNRLYWYRQTLGQGPEFLTYFQNEAQLEKSRLLSDRFSAERPKGSFSTLEIQRTEQGDSAMYLCASSSPTGQSYNEQFFGPGTRLTVL.

V is TRBV27 and J is TRBJ2-2, with a weak D call TRBD1 (5 bases). Trimming pared 5 bases from V and 6 bases from J, leaving 16 bases between. Germline CDR1 reads MNHEY; CDR2 reads SMNVEV (reference sequence). This CDR3 comprises 15 residues. The CDR3 DNA follows: TGTGCCAGCAGTCGGACCGCAGGGTACCCCGGGGAGCTGTTTTTT. It specifies CASSRTAGYPGELFF.

This chain joins TRBV9 and TRBJ2-4, with 10 bases lining up with TRBD1. The CDR3 is 18 amino acids. Germline CDR1 SGDLS, CDR2 YYNGEE. The ends lost 0 bases at V and 3 bases at J; junction bases unmatched: 9. The CDR3 DNA follows: TGTGCCAGCAGCGTAGGTGGGGACAGGGGATTCGTCAAAAACATTCAGTACTTC. This translates into CASSVGGDRGFVKNIQYF.

This clone was observed once. The rearrangement links TRBV11-3 to TRBJ2-2; TRBD1 matches at 8 bases. Germline assignment: CDR1 SGHNT and CDR2 YENEEA. The V and J ends lost 5 bases and 6 bases, in that order; junction bases with no gene match: 5. The CDR3 contains 14 residues. The chain's CDR3 is CASSGDRGSGELFF. CDR3 bases: TGTGCCAGCAGCGGAGACAGGGGATCCGGGGAGCTGTTTTTT. The variable domain in full, with the rest retrieved from reference TRBV11-3 and TRBJ2-2, is EAGVVQSPRYKIIEKKQPVAFWCNPISGHNTLYWYLQNLGQGPELLIRYENEEAVDDSQLPKDRFSAERLKGVDSTLKIQPAELGDSAVYLCASSGDRGSGELFFGEGSRLTVL.

This clone was counted a few times. The chain uses TRBV10-3 and TRBJ1-1; D is perhaps TRBD1 (6 bases). V was clipped by 3 bases and J by 1 base, with 21 bases between them. There are 18 residues in the CDR3. CDR1 and CDR2 (germline): ENHRY, SYGVKD. In DNA, the CDR3 is TGTGCCATCAGTGATTCCTTCAAGAAGGGACAAGAGAACACTGAAGCTTTCTTT. Its translation: CAISDSFKKGQENTEAFF.

The V gene is TRBV4-2, the J gene TRBJ2-1; 14 bases are shared with TRBD2. The CDR3 spans 18 residues. J was trimmed by 3 bases and V by 0 bases; bases with no gene match: 4. CDR1 is LGHNA, CDR2 YNFKEQ, per germline. CDR3 in DNA: TGTGCCAGCAGCCAAGATGGACTAGCGGGAGGACGCTACAATGAGCAGTTCTTC. Translating it yields CASSQDGLAGGRYNEQFF.